The 13 T cell receptor beta chains below come from one sample, sequenced in a study of blood T cell repertoires in COVID-19. The table came from immunoSEQ multiplex PCR; TCRdb's copy has only in-frame clones and leaves some out. Of 300,000 to 400,000 clones listed, about four fifths are singletons. The sequenced sample consisted of peripheral blood. These receptors originate from a man aged 25-45 years with active or convalescent COVID-19.

The rearrangement uses TRBV3-1 (or the pseudogene TRBV3-2) and TRBJ2-6; 9 bases are a match to TRBD1. CDR1 is LGHDT and CDR2 is YNNKEL in the germline V gene (reference sequence). V was pared by 4 bases and J by 0 bases, with 7 bases of the junction left unmatched. The CDR3 runs 18 residues. For the CDR3, the DNA is TGTGCCAGCAGCCGAAGGGACAGGGTCTACTCTGGGGCCAACGTCCTGACTTTC. Translating it yields CASSRRDRVYSGANVLTF.

V and J are TRBV5-8 and TRBJ2-1, with D perhaps matching TRBD1 (6 bases). The germline V gene encodes CDR1 SGHTS and CDR2 YDEGEE. This CDR3 contains 14 residues. V lost 4 bases to trimming and J lost 5 bases, with 13 bases between them. The CDR3 is CASSKRTDDNEQFF. The CDR3 bases are TGTGCCAGCAGCAAACGGACAGACGACAATGAGCAGTTCTTC.

The chain employs TRBV5-5 and TRBJ1-4; 7 bases fit TRBD1. Germline CDR1 is SGHKS and CDR2 is YYEKEE (reference sequence). The V and J ends lost 3 bases and 4 bases, in that order; junction bases with no gene match: 3. The CDR3 consists of 14 residues. As DNA, the CDR3 is TGTGCCAGCAGCTCAGGGGGGCTTAATGAAAAACTGTTTTTT. It is translated as CASSSGGLNEKLFF.

The sample holds one count of this clone. This chain joins TRBV5-4 and TRBJ1-4, with 9 bases matching TRBD1. From germline, CDR1 is SGHNT and CDR2 YYREEE (reference sequence). Unmatched junction bases numbered 2, after V lost 4 bases and J lost 4 bases. The CDR3 is 14 amino acids. The CDR3 region has the DNA TGTGCCAGCAGCCGGACAGGGGATAATGAAAAACTGTTTTTT. It is translated as CASSRTGDNEKLFF.

This chain joins TRBV29-1 and TRBJ2-1; tentative D call: TRBD2 (6 bases). The germline CDR1 and CDR2 sequences are SQVTM and ANQGSEA. Deletions cut 1 base from V and 12 bases from J, with 10 bases between. CDR3 size: 11 residues. CDR3 sequence (DNA): TGCAGCGTTGAAGTATTGGGGGGGCAGTTCTTC. It specifies CSVEVLGGQFF.

The chain recombines TRBV6-2 or TRBV6-3 with TRBJ2-1; D might be TRBD2 (9 bases). From germline, CDR1 is MNHEY and CDR2 SVGEGT. The CDR3 length is 19 residues. V dropped 0 bases and J dropped 6 bases, with 24 bases sitting between them. CDR3 in amino acids: CASSYSARGGAQGANEQFF. The CDR3 DNA sequence: TGTGCCAGCAGTTACTCAGCCCGCGGGGGGGCCCAGGGGGCCAATGAGCAGTTCTTC.

This clone has only one observation. V and J are TRBV5-5 and TRBJ1-2; 9 bases fit TRBD1. The CDR3 consists of 15 residues. Trimming removed 4 bases from V and 4 bases from J; junction bases left unmatched: 8. Germline V gene lookup returns CDR1 SGHKS and CDR2 YYEKEE (reference sequence). The CDR3 region has the DNA TGTGCCAGCAGCCCGGGACAGGGCAGTCGCTATGGCTACACCTTC. Residues: CASSPGQGSRYGYTF. Together with reference TRBV5-5 and TRBJ1-2, the CDR3 gives the full variable domain: DAGVTQSPTHLIKTRGQQVTLRCSPISGHKSVSWYQQVLGQGPQFIFQYYEKEERGRGNFPDRFSARQFPNYSSELNVNALLLGDSALYLCASSPGQGSRYGYTFGSGTRLTVV.

The J gene is TRBJ2-7, the V gene TRBV6-6, with 10 bases that match TRBD2. The trim removed 2 bases at V and 1 base at J, leaving 5 bases unmatched. The CDR3 is 16 amino acids. Germline V lookup: CDR1 MNHNY, CDR2 SVGAGI (reference sequence). The CDR3 loop is CASSYLGLAESYEQYF. DNA for the CDR3: TGTGCCAGCAGTTACCTCGGACTAGCGGAATCCTACGAGCAGTACTTC.

V and J are TRBV6-5 and TRBJ2-7; the D is unclear. CDR3 length equals 12 residues. V gave up 4 bases and J gave up 3 bases, with 7 bases separating them. Germline V gives CDR1 MNHEY, CDR2 SVGAGI. This CDR3 is CASSSQDYEQYF. In nucleotides, the CDR3 is TGTGCCAGCAGTTCCCAGGACTACGAGCAGTACTTC.

V usage is TRBV12-3 or TRBV12-4 and J usage is TRBJ2-7, with D tentatively TRBD1 (6 bases). V shed 4 bases and J shed 3 bases, with 10 bases lying between them. The CDR3 has 13 residues. DNA for the CDR3: TGTGCCAGCAGTTCCGGACAGCTCTACGAGCAGTACTTC. It encodes CASSSGQLYEQYF.

This clone was found once. The chain joins TRBV4-1 to TRBJ2-7; 7 bases map to TRBD1. The J segment lost 2 bases and the V segment lost 0 bases, leaving 7 bases of the junction unmatched. Germline lookup yields CDR1 MGHRA and CDR2 YSYEKL. The CDR3 contains 16 residues. In nucleotides, the CDR3 is TGCGCCAGCAGCCAAGATCATGTGACAGGGACCTACGAGCAGTACTTC. Translating gives CASSQDHVTGTYEQYF.

The V and J genes are TRBV2 and TRBJ2-3; a possible D gene is TRBD1 (6 bases). This CDR3 has 15 residues. Between the trimmed V and J ends, which lost 6 bases and 1 base, there was a span of 14 bases. Germline loops: CDR1 SNHLY, CDR2 FYNNEI. The CDR3 loop is CASRLLGAGTDTQYF. As DNA, the CDR3 is TGTGCCAGCAGGCTTTTGGGGGCCGGCACAGATACGCAGTATTTT.

The rearrangement links TRBV12-5 to TRBJ2-2, with 8 bases lining up with TRBD2. The V gene's germline CDR1 is LGHNT and CDR2 FRNRAP. The CDR3 consists of 16 residues. J gave up 7 bases and V 3 bases, and 10 bases lay outside the gene matches. CDR3: CASGLEAGGRGGELFF. CDR3 sequence (DNA): TGTGCTAGTGGTTTAGAGGCGGGAGGTCGGGGCGGGGAGCTGTTTTTT.